This T cell receptor beta chain was profiled in a study of T cells after yellow fever vaccination. Overall study context: For low cell numbers, libraries were made with SMART-Seq v4 Ultra Low Input.

Germline values: CDR1 SGHKS, CDR2 YYEKEE (reference sequence). V lost 3 bases and J lost 4, with 16 bases in between. CDR3 length equals 15 residues. Notes on this clonotype: Its antigen is unidentified.

Universal primer sites and UMIs were introduced during 5'RACE template-switching synthesis of TCR cDNA. MiXCR, run by TCRdb on the 5' RACE reads, gives a single entry per CDR3 protein. The sample yields 300,000 to 400,000 distinct CDR3 sequences, around 12% seen once. General study results and limits: Reappearance after the booster was seen for most primary-vaccination clones, at 96% CD4 and 75% to 90% CD8. The CD4 compartment and the CD8 compartment contained a small share of clonotypes in common.

The chain joins TRBV5-5 to TRBJ1-1; weak D call: TRBD1 (5 bases). The sequence came from a young man who received the YFV17D yellow fever vaccine. The sample in question was CD4+ T cells sorted from PBMCs, obtained 15 days after the yellow fever booster vaccination. The chain's CDR3 is CASSSYRTGVTEAFF. The CDR3 DNA is TGTGCCAGCAGCTCGTACCGGACGGGGGTCACTGAAGCTTTCTTT.